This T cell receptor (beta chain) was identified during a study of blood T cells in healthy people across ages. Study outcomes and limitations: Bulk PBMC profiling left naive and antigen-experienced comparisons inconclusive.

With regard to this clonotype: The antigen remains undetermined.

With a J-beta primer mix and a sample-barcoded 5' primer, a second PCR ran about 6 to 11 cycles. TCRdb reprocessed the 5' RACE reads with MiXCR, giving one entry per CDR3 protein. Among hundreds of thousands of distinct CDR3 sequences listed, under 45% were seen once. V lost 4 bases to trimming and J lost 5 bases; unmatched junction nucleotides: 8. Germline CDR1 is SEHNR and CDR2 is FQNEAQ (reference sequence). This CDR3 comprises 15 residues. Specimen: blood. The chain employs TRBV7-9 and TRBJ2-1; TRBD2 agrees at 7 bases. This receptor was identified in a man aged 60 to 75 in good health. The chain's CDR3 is CASSSYVGGNNEQFF. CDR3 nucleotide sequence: TGTGCCAGCAGCTCCTATGTCGGGGGGAACAATGAGCAGTTCTTC. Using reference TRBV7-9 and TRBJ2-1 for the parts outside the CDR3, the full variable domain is DTGVSQNPRHKITKRGQNVTFRCDPISEHNRLYWYRQTLGQGPEFLTYFQNEAQLEKSRLLSDRFSAERPKGSFSTLEIQRTEQGDSAMYLCASSSYVGGNNEQFFGPGTRLTVL.